Each of the 16 T cell receptor beta chains below was sequenced from the same sample in a study of blood T cell repertoires in COVID-19. The protocol was immunoSEQ multiplex PCR, while the TCRdb copy is restricted to in-frame clones and leaves out a portion. The table lists more than 90,000 clones, around 83% of them singletons. The sequencing input was peripheral blood. The receptors were gathered from a middle-aged man with acute or convalescent COVID-19.

V gene TRBV5-6 combines with J gene TRBJ1-4; TRBD1 matches at 9 bases. V was pared by 1 base and J by 6 bases, with 4 bases of the junction left unmatched. From germline, CDR1 is SGHDT and CDR2 YYEEEE. CDR3 size: 15 residues. CDR3 region: CASSLIRTGDEKLFF. The CDR3 DNA is TGTGCCAGCAGCTTGATTCGGACAGGGGATGAAAAACTGTTTTTT.

The chain recombines TRBV28 with TRBJ2-7; 10 bases fit TRBD2. Germline assignment: CDR1 MDHEN and CDR2 SYDVKM. The length of the CDR3 is 15 residues. After removal of 5 bases from V and 4 bases from J, the junction contained 8 bases not matched to a gene. CDR3 amino acids: CASSRASSGSYEQYF. The CDR3 DNA reads as TGTGCCAGCAGTCGCGCATCTAGCGGGAGTTACGAGCAGTACTTC.

This chain uses TRBV16 with TRBJ1-5; a possible D gene is TRBD1 (6 bases). CDR3 size: 15 residues. Germline loops: CDR1 KGHSY, CDR2 FQNENV. Trimming left V 0 bases short and J 7 bases short, with 13 bases between. This CDR3 reads CASSQSWGLGQPQHF. DNA of the CDR3: TGTGCCAGCAGCCAATCGTGGGGGCTTGGACAGCCCCAGCATTTT.

Here the CDR3 reads CSVGNGANEKLFF. As DNA, the CDR3 is TGCAGCGTTGGTAACGGAGCGAATGAAAAACTGTTTTTT. The chain links TRBV29-1 to TRBJ1-4; D gene unclear. V dropped 4 bases and J dropped 5 bases, with 11 bases sitting between them. Germline values: CDR1 SQVTM, CDR2 ANQGSEA. The CDR3 is 13 amino acids.

This clone was seen once. The rearrangement joins TRBV3-1 (or the pseudogene TRBV3-2) to TRBJ2-1; perhaps TRBD1 as D (5 bases). The CDR3 totals 16 residues. The ends were cut back, 0 bases at V and 6 bases at J, with 15 bases in the middle. From germline, CDR1 is LGHDT and CDR2 YNNKEL (reference sequence). The CDR3 DNA reads TGTGCCAGCAGCCAAGAAAGGGCAGGGAAACGCAATGAGCAGTTCTTC. This sequence encodes CASSQERAGKRNEQFF.

This clone was found once. This chain uses TRBV5-4 with TRBJ2-3, with D possibly TRBD1 on 5 matching bases. Germline CDR1 SGHNT, CDR2 YYREEE (reference sequence). The CDR3 totals 15 residues. V lost 7 bases to trimming and J lost 1 base, with 16 bases between them. This chain's CDR3 is CASRQGGLGTDTQYF. In nucleotides, the CDR3 is TGTGCCAGCCGCCAGGGCGGTCTGGGCACAGATACGCAGTATTTT.

This chain joins TRBV27 and TRBJ2-1, with 13 positions matching TRBD2. Germline lookup yields CDR1 MNHEY and CDR2 SMNVEV (reference sequence). The trim removed 3 bases at V and 5 bases at J, leaving 13 bases unmatched. The CDR3 has 19 amino acids. The DNA for the CDR3 is TGTGCCAGCAGTTTGGGACTAGCGGGACTCTTCGGTAAGAACAATGAGCAGTTCTTC. This sequence encodes CASSLGLAGLFGKNNEQFF.

The V and J genes are TRBV5-1 and TRBJ2-2; weak D call: TRBD1 (5 bases). V lost 0 bases and J 8 bases, leaving 17 bases between the germline ends. The CDR3 contains 16 residues. Germline CDR1 reads SGHRS; CDR2 reads YFSETQ. The CDR3 sequence: CASSLGGHAQGGELFF. Written as DNA, the CDR3 is TGCGCCAGCAGCTTGGGCGGACACGCTCAGGGTGGGGAGCTGTTTTTT.

The chain employs TRBV24-1 and TRBJ2-1, with a weak D call TRBD2 (6 bases). Trimming pared 9 bases from V and 0 bases from J, leaving 17 bases between. Germline CDR1 reads KGHDR; CDR2 reads SFDVKD. The CDR3 is 16 residues long. This CDR3 reads CATSRRASSSYNEQFF. The DNA of the CDR3 is TGTGCCACCTCCCGGAGGGCGTCGAGCTCCTACAATGAGCAGTTCTTC.

J is TRBJ2-5 and V is TRBV7-9, with 13 bases identical to TRBD2. CDR1 is SEHNR, CDR2 FQNEAQ, per germline (reference sequence). V was clipped by 5 bases and J by 2 bases; unmatched bases: 5. The CDR3 is made up of 16 amino acids. In DNA form, the CDR3 reads TGTGCCAGCAGCCCGGGACTAGCGGGGCCACAAGAGACCCAGTACTTC. Translated: CASSPGLAGPQETQYF.

CDR3 residues: CASSTDRGGILFF. CDR3 nucleotide sequence: TGTGCCAGCAGCACGGACAGGGGGGGAATCCTGTTTTTT. The V call is TRBV11-2, the J call TRBJ1-4, with TRBD1 identical over 10 bases. V lost 5 bases, J lost 14 bases, and 8 bases stayed unmatched. CDR3 length: 13 residues. The germline CDR1 and CDR2 sequences are SGHAT and FQNNGV. Complete variable domain (other parts from reference TRBV11-2 and TRBJ1-4): EAGVAQSPRYKIIEKRQSVAFWCNPISGHATLYWYQQILGQGPKLLIQFQNNGVVDDSQLPKDRFSAERLKGVDSTLKIQPAKLEDSAVYLCASSTDRGGILFFGSGTQLSVL.

V is TRBV29-1 and J is TRBJ2-1, with 11 bases that match TRBD2. The CDR3 has 13 amino acids. Germline values: CDR1 SQVTM, CDR2 ANQGSEA. Trimming cost V 6 bases and J 4 bases; bases outside gene matches: 2. The CDR3 bases are TGCAGCGTCCTAGCGGGAGGATACAATGAGCAGTTCTTC. Translation gives CSVLAGGYNEQFF.

This chain joins TRBV11-3 and TRBJ2-1; the D gene is possibly TRBD2 (5 bases). The CDR3 runs 18 residues. V was cut by 0 bases and J by 4 bases, with 19 bases left in between. Germline V gives CDR1 SGHNT, CDR2 YENEEA. CDR3 nucleotide sequence: TGTGCCAGCAGCTTAGATAAGAGAAGCGGCACAGTTTACAATGAGCAGTTCTTC. Translation gives CASSLDKRSGTVYNEQFF. The full variable domain, rest sourced from reference TRBV11-3 and TRBJ2-1, is EAGVVQSPRYKIIEKKQPVAFWCNPISGHNTLYWYLQNLGQGPELLIRYENEEAVDDSQLPKDRFSAERLKGVDSTLKIQPAELGDSAVYLCASSLDKRSGTVYNEQFFGPGTRLTVL.

The chain carries TRBV10-3 and TRBJ2-3; the D gene is possibly TRBD2 (5 bases). V lost 6 bases and J 1 base, leaving 17 bases between the germline ends. This CDR3 comprises 16 residues. Germline V gene lookup returns CDR1 ENHRY and CDR2 SYGVKD. CDR3 residues: CAISDPVAPGTDTQYF. CDR3 DNA sequence: TGTGCCATCAGCGACCCCGTAGCGCCGGGCACAGATACGCAGTATTTT.

This rearrangement joins TRBV6-2 or TRBV6-3 to TRBJ2-5, with 7 bases lining up with TRBD2. Germline V lookup: CDR1 MNHEY, CDR2 SVGEGT. J gave up 3 bases and V 4 bases, and 17 bases lay outside the gene matches. The length of the CDR3 is 18 residues. The CDR3 is CASSSGLFQAGREETQYF. The CDR3 DNA follows: TGTGCCAGCAGTTCTGGGCTCTTCCAGGCAGGGAGGGAAGAGACCCAGTACTTC.

This clone was observed once. This chain links TRBV7-6 with TRBJ1-2, with 10 bases that match TRBD1. The CDR3 loop spans 17 amino acids. With V trimmed by 1 base and J by 4 bases, 9 bases remained unmatched. Germline CDR1 and CDR2: SGHVS and FNYEAQ. CDR3 residues: CASSLEPGQGPGYGYTF. DNA for the CDR3: TGTGCCAGCAGCTTAGAACCGGGACAGGGGCCTGGCTATGGCTACACCTTC.